These 3 T cell receptor beta chains were all obtained from the same sample, sequenced in a study of shared clonotypes between healthy human individuals. Measured with immunoSEQ multiplex PCR; TCRdb has only the in-frame clones, and not every one. The table has some 2,500,000 clones, 85% to 95% seen once; the top ten hold approximately 0.41%. The sample was naive CD4+ T cells from PBMCs. Described subset: CD45RA+ positively selected. Source of these receptors: a man aged 18 to 29 in good health. Some clones in this sample may be carry-over from other donors' samples.

V gene TRBV29-1 combines with J gene TRBJ2-4; D is unresolved. The V end lost 4 bases, the J end lost 3 bases, and 13 bases lay between the germline ends. This CDR3 is 14 amino acids long. Germline CDR1 SQVTM, CDR2 ANQGSEA. As DNA, the CDR3 is TGCAGCGTTGGTCTAAGACTGGGCAAAAACATTCAGTACTTC. Protein sequence: CSVGLRLGKNIQYF. Combining the CDR3 with reference TRBV29-1 and TRBJ2-4 gives the whole variable domain SAVISQKPSRDICQRGTSLTIQCQVDSQVTMMFWYRQQPGQSLTLIATANQGSEATYESGFVIDKFPISRPNLTFSTLTVSNMSPEDSSIYLCSVGLRLGKNIQYFGAGTRLSVL.

The V and J genes are TRBV25-1 and TRBJ1-1; TRBD1 matches at 9 bases. Germline CDR1 MGHDK, CDR2 SYGVNS. Trimming cost V 7 bases and J 3 bases; bases outside gene matches: 6. The CDR3 is made up of 14 amino acids. CDR3 sequence reads: CASTGTGSDTEAFF. The CDR3 DNA reads as TGTGCCAGCACAGGGACAGGGAGCGACACTGAAGCTTTCTTT.

The rearrangement uses TRBV18 and TRBJ1-5; D might be TRBD1 (6 bases). The V gene's germline CDR1 is KGHSH and CDR2 LQKENI. This CDR3 spans 15 amino acids. Trimming shortened V by 5 bases and J by 2 bases, and 13 bases separated the two germline ends. The CDR3 DNA follows: TGTGCCAGCTCATTACAGGGCGGGCGCAATCAGCCCCAGCATTTT. Its protein is CASSLQGGRNQPQHF.